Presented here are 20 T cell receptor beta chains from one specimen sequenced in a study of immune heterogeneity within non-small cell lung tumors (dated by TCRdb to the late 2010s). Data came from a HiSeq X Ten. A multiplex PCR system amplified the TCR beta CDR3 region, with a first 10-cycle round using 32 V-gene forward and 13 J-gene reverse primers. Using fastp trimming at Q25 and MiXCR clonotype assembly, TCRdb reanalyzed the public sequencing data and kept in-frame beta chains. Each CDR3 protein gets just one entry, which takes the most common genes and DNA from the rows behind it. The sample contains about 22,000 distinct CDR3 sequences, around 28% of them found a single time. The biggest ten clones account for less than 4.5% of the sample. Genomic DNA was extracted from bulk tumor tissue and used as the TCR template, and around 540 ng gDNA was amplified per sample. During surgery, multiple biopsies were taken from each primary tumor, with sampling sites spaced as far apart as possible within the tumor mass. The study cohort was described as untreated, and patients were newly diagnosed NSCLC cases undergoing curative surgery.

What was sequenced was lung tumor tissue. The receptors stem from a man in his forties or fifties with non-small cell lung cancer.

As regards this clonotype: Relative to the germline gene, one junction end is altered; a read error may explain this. For the CDR3, the DNA is TGTGCCAACAGCTTAGGCTATCAGCCCCAGCATTTT. Encoded protein: CANSLGYQPQHF. The V and J genes are TRBV13 and TRBJ1-5; D not certain. This CDR3 contains 12 residues. Germline V gene sequence: CDR1 PRHDT, CDR2 FYEKMQ (reference sequence).

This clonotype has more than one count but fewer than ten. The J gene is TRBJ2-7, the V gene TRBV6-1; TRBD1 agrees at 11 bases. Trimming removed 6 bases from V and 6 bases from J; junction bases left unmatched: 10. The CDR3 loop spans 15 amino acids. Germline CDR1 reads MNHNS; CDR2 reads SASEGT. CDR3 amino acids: CASRDRGRAKGEQYF. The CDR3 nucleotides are TGTGCCAGCAGGGACAGGGGGCGGGCGAAGGGCGAGCAGTACTTC.

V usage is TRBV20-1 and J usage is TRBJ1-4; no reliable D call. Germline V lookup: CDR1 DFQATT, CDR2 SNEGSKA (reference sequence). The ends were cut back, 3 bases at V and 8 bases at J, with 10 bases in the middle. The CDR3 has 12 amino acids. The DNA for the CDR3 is TGCAGTGCTAGGGAGGTTCAGGAAAAACTGTTTTTT. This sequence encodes CSAREVQEKLFF.

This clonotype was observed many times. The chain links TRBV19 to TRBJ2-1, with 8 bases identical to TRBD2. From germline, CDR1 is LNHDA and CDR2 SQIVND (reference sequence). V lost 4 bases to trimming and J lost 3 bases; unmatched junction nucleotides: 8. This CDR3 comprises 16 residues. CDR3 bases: TGTGCCAGTAGTAGGGCCGGGACTAGTGTCTACAATGAGCAGTTCTTC. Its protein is CASSRAGTSVYNEQFF.

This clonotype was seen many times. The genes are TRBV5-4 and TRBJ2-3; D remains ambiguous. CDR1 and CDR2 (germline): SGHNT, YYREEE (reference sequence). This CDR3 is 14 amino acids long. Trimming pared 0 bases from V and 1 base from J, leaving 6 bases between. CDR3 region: CASSLGLGTDTQYF. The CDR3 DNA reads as TGTGCCAGCAGCTTGGGACTCGGCACAGATACGCAGTATTTT.

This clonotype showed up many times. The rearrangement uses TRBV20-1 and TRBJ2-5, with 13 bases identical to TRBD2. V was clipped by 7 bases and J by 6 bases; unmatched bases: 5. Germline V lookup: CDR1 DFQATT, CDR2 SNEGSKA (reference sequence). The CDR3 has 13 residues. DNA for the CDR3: TGCAGTGTAGGACTAGCGGGAGTGAAGACCCAGTACTTC. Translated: CSVGLAGVKTQYF.

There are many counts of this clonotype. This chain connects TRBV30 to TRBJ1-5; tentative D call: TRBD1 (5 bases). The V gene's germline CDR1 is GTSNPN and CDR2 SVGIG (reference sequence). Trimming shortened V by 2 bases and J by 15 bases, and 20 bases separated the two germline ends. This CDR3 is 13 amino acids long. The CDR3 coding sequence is TGTGCCTGGAGTCTACCGCGAGAGGGGCCCAGGCATTTT. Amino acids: CAWSLPREGPRHF.

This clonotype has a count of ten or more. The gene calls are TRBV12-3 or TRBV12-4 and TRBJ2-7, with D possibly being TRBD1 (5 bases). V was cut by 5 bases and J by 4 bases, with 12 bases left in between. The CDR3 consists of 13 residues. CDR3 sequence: CASSGQVGYEQYF. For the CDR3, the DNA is TGTGCCAGCAGTGGACAAGTAGGTTACGAGCAGTACTTC.

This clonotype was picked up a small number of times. The CDR3 region has the DNA TGTGCCAGCAGCGCCGACAAGGAAGCTTTCTTT. Translating it yields CASSADKEAFF. The chain is built from TRBV11-3 and TRBJ1-1; D call uncertain. V dropped 5 bases and J dropped 8 bases, with 9 bases sitting between them. Germline V gene data show CDR1 as SGHNT and CDR2 as YENEEA. The CDR3 length is 11 residues.

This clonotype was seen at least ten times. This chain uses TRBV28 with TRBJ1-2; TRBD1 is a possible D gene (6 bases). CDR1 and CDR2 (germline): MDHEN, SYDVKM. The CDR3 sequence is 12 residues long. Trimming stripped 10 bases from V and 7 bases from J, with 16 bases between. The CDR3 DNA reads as TGTGCCACCCTGGGGGGCCCGATTGGCTACACCTTC. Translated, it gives CATLGGPIGYTF.

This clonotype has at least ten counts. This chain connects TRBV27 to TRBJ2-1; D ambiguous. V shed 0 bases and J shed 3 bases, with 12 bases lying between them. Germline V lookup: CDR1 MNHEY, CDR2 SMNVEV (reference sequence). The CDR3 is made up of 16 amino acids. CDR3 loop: CASSLSASVLYNEQFF. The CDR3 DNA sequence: TGTGCCAGCAGTTTATCGGCCTCAGTCCTCTACAATGAGCAGTTCTTC.

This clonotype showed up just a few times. CDR3 sequence reads: CASSLAPNSPLHF. CDR3 nucleotide sequence: TGTGCCAGCAGCTTGGCGCCCAATTCACCCCTCCACTTT. V is TRBV5-8 and J is TRBJ1-6; D is unresolved. CDR1 is SGHTS, CDR2 YDEGEE, per germline. The V gene lost 0 bases and the J gene lost 7 bases, with 5 bases spanning the gap. This CDR3 has 13 amino acids.

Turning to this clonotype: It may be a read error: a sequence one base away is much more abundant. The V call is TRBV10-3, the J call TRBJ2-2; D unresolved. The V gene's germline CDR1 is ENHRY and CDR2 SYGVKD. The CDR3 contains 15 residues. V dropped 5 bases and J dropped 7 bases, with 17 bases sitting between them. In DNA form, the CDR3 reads TGTGCCATCAGTATCAGGTCCGGAAGGGACGGGGAGCTGTTTTTT. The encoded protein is CAISIRSGRDGELFF.

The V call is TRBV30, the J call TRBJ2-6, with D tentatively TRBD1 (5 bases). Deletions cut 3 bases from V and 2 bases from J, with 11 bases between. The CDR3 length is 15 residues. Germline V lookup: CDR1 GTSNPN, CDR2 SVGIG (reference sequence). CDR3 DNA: TGTGCCTGGAGGCTCTGGACACCTGGGGCCAACGTCCTGACTTTC. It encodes CAWRLWTPGANVLTF.

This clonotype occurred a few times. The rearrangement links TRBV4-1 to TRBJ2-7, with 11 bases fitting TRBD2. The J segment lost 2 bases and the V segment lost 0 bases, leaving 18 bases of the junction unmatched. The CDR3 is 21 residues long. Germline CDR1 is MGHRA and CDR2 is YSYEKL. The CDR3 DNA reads TGCGCCAGCAGCCAAGAATGGGGGGCTGGTCTAGCGGGAGGTCCCGCCTACGAGCAGTACTTC. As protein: CASSQEWGAGLAGGPAYEQYF.

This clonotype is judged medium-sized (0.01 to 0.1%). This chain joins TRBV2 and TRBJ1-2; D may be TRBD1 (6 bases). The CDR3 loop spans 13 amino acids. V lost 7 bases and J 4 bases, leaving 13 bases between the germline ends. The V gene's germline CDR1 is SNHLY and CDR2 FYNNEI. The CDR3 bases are TGTGCCAGCACGGGGGGCAGCCTCTATGGCTACACCTTC. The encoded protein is CASTGGSLYGYTF. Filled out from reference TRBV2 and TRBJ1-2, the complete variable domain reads EPEVTQTPSHQVTQMGQEVILRCVPISNHLYFYWYRQILGQKVEFLVSFYNNEISEKSEIFDDQFSVERPDGSNFTLKIRSTKLEDSAMYFCASTGGSLYGYTFGSGTRLTVV.

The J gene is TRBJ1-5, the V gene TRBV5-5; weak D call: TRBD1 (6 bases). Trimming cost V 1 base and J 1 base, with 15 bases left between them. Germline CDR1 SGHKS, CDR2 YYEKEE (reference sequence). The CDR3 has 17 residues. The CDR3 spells CASSLTGVGGSNQPQHF. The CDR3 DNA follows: TGTGCCAGCAGCTTGACGGGGGTCGGGGGCAGCAATCAGCCCCAGCATTTT.

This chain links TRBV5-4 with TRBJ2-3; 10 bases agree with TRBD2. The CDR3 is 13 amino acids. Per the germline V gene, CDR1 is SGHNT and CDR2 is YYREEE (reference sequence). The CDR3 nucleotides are TGTGGAGCGTCTAGCGGGAGTACAGATACGCAGTATTTT. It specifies CGASSGSTDTQYF.

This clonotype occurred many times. As DNA, the CDR3 is TGTGCCAGCAGTTTCGGGACAGGACGCACTGAAGCTTTCTTT. Encoded protein: CASSFGTGRTEAFF. The V and J genes are TRBV12-3 or TRBV12-4 and TRBJ1-1, with 8 bases aligning to TRBD1. This CDR3 comprises 14 residues. The V gene end was trimmed by 3 bases and the J gene end by 4 bases; junction bases not matched to a gene: 4.

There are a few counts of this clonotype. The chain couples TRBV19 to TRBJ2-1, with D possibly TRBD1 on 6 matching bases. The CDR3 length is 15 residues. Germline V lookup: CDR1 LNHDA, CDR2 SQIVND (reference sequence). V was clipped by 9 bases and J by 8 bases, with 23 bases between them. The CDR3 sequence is CASTSVAGDPHEQFF. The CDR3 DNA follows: TGTGCCAGCACCTCCGTGGCAGGGGACCCCCATGAGCAGTTCTTC.